This is a list of T cell receptor beta chains from one sample in a study of blood T cell repertoires in COVID-19. TCRdb's copy holds only in-frame clones and misses some; the assay was immunoSEQ multiplex PCR. The data hold 300,000 to 350,000 clones, with 75% to 95% observed a single time. The specimen was peripheral blood. All receptors derive from a woman aged 25 to 45 with COVID-19, enrolled during active disease. Both conserved end residues are part of each CDR3. The order of the fields is clone size, D gene, V gene, J gene, CDR3 protein, CDR3 DNA. D genes are given only for firm matches. Clone size is stated in some rows and not others, as once, few, many or a class when expanded.

-	-	TRBV11-2	TRBJ2-5	CASSAGLIEETQYF	TGTGCCAGCAGCGCCGGACTCATTGAAGAGACCCAGTACTTC
-	TRBD1	TRBV29-1	TRBJ2-2	CSVVTGTGELFF	TGCAGCGTCGTGACAGGGACCGGGGAGCTGTTTTTT
-	TRBD2	TRBV28	TRBJ2-7	CASSSGLALSYEQYF	TGTGCCAGCAGTTCCGGACTAGCGCTGTCCTACGAGCAGTACTTC
-	-	TRBV5-6	TRBJ1-1	CASSPGWTDELGNTEAFF	TGTGCCAGCAGCCCGGGTTGGACAGATGAGCTTGGGAACACTGAAGCTTTCTTT
-	-	TRBV5-1	TRBJ2-5	CASRGSGTLRTQYF	TGCGCCAGCAGGGGTTCCGGGACTCTAAGGACCCAGTACTTC
once	-	TRBV11-2	TRBJ2-7	CASSLRDTTYEQYF	TGTGCCAGCAGCTTGAGAGACACCACCTACGAGCAGTACTTC
once	TRBD1	TRBV2	TRBJ2-1	CASSVRQGVDEQFF	TGTGCCAGCAGTGTGCGGCAGGGGGTGGATGAGCAGTTCTTC
-	TRBD2	TRBV24-1	TRBJ2-5	CATSDPGGQETQYF	TGTGCCACCAGTGATCCCGGGGGGCAAGAGACCCAGTACTTC
-	-	TRBV2	TRBJ1-2	CASRNGGELYGYTF	TGTGCCAGCAGGAACGGCGGAGAGCTTTATGGCTACACCTTC
-	TRBD2	TRBV24-1	TRBJ2-1	CATSDRKGTSGRASEQFF	TGTGCCACCAGTGATCGAAAAGGGACTAGCGGGAGGGCCAGTGAGCAGTTCTTC
-	TRBD2	TRBV4-2	TRBJ2-7	CASSRNPKGREKYEQYF	TGTGCCAGCAGCCGCAACCCAAAGGGGCGGGAGAAGTACGAGCAGTACTTC
-	-	TRBV5-1	TRBJ1-1	CASSQPGGTEAFF	TGCGCCAGCAGCCAACCGGGGGGCACTGAAGCTTTCTTT
-	-	TRBV2	TRBJ2-2	CASSGEAVNTGELFF	TGTGCCAGCAGTGGAGAAGCGGTGAACACCGGGGAGCTGTTTTTT
-	TRBD2	TRBV6-5	TRBJ2-3	CASSYSRTRSTDTQYF	TGTGCCAGCAGTTACTCGCGGACTAGAAGCACAGATACGCAGTATTTT
-	-	TRBV6-5	TRBJ2-2	CASSYSTGSYGELFF	TGTGCCAGCAGTTACTCAACGGGAAGTTACGGGGAGCTGTTTTTT
-	-	TRBV27	TRBJ2-3	CASAPGDGTDTQYF	TGTGCCAGCGCTCCGGGAGATGGCACAGATACGCAGTATTTT
-	TRBD2	TRBV5-1	TRBJ2-7	CASSLAGRPYYEQYF	TGCGCCAGCAGCTTGGCCGGGAGGCCTTACTACGAGCAGTACTTC
-	-	TRBV30	TRBJ1-5	CAWSVTGWEPQHF	TGTGCCTGGAGTGTAACAGGGTGGGAGCCCCAGCATTTT
-	TRBD2	TRBV30	TRBJ2-7	CAWRLAGGYEQYF	TGTGCCTGGAGACTAGCGGGAGGTTACGAGCAGTACTTC
-	-	TRBV7-9	TRBJ2-7	CASSLGQQTAYEQYF	TGTGCCAGCAGCTTAGGGCAACAGACGGCCTACGAGCAGTACTTC
-	TRBD2	TRBV6-4	TRBJ2-1	CASTRLAGGSDEQFF	TGTGCCAGCACCAGACTAGCGGGAGGGTCCGATGAGCAGTTCTTC
-	-	TRBV30	TRBJ2-7	CAWSVAGLYEQYF	TGTGCCTGGAGTGTTGCGGGCCTCTACGAGCAGTACTTC
-	-	TRBV10-3	TRBJ1-5	CAISESIVGGVIQPQHF	TGTGCCATCAGTGAGTCGATTGTTGGAGGGGTCATTCAGCCCCAGCATTTT
-	-	TRBV6-5	TRBJ2-3	CASRTGTDTQYF	TGTGCCAGCAGGACAGGCACAGATACGCAGTATTTT
-	TRBD1	TRBV7-9	TRBJ1-3	CASSLDRAGNTIYF	TGTGCCAGCAGTCTCGACAGGGCTGGAAACACCATATATTTT
-	TRBD1	TRBV5-1	TRBJ1-6	CASSLRQGQSPLHF	TGCGCCAGCAGCTTGAGACAGGGTCAGTCACCCCTCCACTTT
-	TRBD2	TRBV11-2	TRBJ2-4	CASSIRLGRGVDIQYF	TGTGCCAGCAGCATTCGACTCGGGAGGGGGGTGGACATTCAGTACTTC
-	-	TRBV5-5	TRBJ1-1	CASSLEFRVTSNTEAFF	TGTGCCAGCAGCTTGGAATTCCGGGTCACTTCTAACACTGAAGCTTTCTTT
-	-	TRBV18	TRBJ2-2	CASSPHPPGGENTGELFF	TGTGCCAGCTCACCACACCCCCCCGGCGGAGAAAACACCGGGGAGCTGTTTTTT
once	-	TRBV5-1	TRBJ1-4	CASSPTWSGGPVEKLFF	TGCGCCAGCAGCCCTACATGGTCGGGGGGGCCTGTTGAAAAACTGTTTTTT
-	TRBD1	TRBV6-6	TRBJ1-1	CASSYSSTGGKEAFF	TGTGCCAGCAGTTACTCGTCAACAGGGGGAAAAGAAGCTTTCTTT
-	-	TRBV25-1	TRBJ2-7	CASSECEAGPVYEQYF	TGTGCCAGCAGTGAATGTGAGGCAGGGCCCGTCTACGAGCAGTACTTC
once	TRBD1	TRBV30	TRBJ2-7	CAWSPGQGGWYEQYF	TGTGCCTGGAGTCCCGGACAGGGGGGTTGGTACGAGCAGTACTTC
-	TRBD1	TRBV28	TRBJ2-7	CASSSQLGQGLSYEQYF	TGTGCCAGCAGTTCACAACTTGGACAGGGCCTTTCCTACGAGCAGTACTTC
-	-	TRBV28	TRBJ2-5	CASSFLDRIQETQYF	TGTGCCAGCAGTTTCCTGGACAGAATCCAAGAGACCCAGTACTTC
-	TRBD1	TRBV5-6	TRBJ1-1	CASSSLTGVLNTEAFF	TGTGCCAGCAGCTCCTTAACAGGGGTCCTGAACACTGAAGCTTTCTTT
-	TRBD1	TRBV19	TRBJ1-3	CASSLTGDSGNTIYF	TGTGCCAGTAGCCTAACAGGGGACTCTGGAAACACCATATATTTT
-	-	TRBV29-1	TRBJ2-1	CSVEAGHNEQFF	TGCAGCGTTGAAGCAGGGCACAATGAGCAGTTCTTC
-	TRBD1	TRBV7-9	TRBJ1-1	CASSYRQGENTEAFF	TGTGCCAGCAGCTACCGACAGGGTGAGAACACTGAAGCTTTCTTT
-	TRBD1	TRBV28	TRBJ1-4	CASSSSGTGGEKLFF	TGTGCCAGCAGTTCCTCAGGGACAGGGGGGGAAAAACTGTTTTTT
-	TRBD2	TRBV10-2	TRBJ2-7	CASSSSGSGYEQYF	TGCGCCAGCAGTTCTAGCGGGAGTGGATACGAGCAGTACTTC
-	-	TRBV2	TRBJ2-1	CASSEAYYPNSGNEQFF	TGTGCCAGCAGTGAAGCGTACTATCCCAATTCCGGGAATGAGCAGTTCTTC
once	TRBD2	TRBV5-4	TRBJ2-3	CASSTSLAAFTDTQYF	TGTGCCAGCAGCACCTCGCTAGCGGCCTTCACAGATACGCAGTATTTT
-	-	TRBV28	TRBJ2-3	CASSVIGGGGTDTQYF	TGTGCCAGCAGTGTTATTGGGGGAGGAGGCACAGATACGCAGTATTTT